The subject of this entry is one TCR beta chain. Methods used by the authors: For nucleated cells, counts were estimated from reference gene primer amplification. This table comes from immunoSEQ multiplex PCR, and its TCRdb copy is limited to in-frame clones, with some not included. Clone size and the V and J calls come from that table; the DNA yielded D and trimming. The sample records approximately 190,000 clones, 80% to 90% being singletons. Between the trimmed V and J ends, which lost 5 bases and 5 bases, there was a span of 18 bases. This CDR3 has 16 amino acids. CDR1 and CDR2 from the germline V gene are SEHNR and FQNEAQ (reference sequence). The record originates from a study of blood T cell repertoires in COVID-19.

Sequenced input: peripheral blood. The chain joins TRBV7-9 to TRBJ1-4, with D possibly being TRBD1 (5 bases). This receptor was obtained from a human donor in a cohort sampled during active COVID-19. This chain's CDR3 is CASSTTRVGANEKLFF. DNA for the CDR3: TGTGCCAGCAGCACCACCAGGGTAGGGGCGAATGAAAAACTGTTTTTT.